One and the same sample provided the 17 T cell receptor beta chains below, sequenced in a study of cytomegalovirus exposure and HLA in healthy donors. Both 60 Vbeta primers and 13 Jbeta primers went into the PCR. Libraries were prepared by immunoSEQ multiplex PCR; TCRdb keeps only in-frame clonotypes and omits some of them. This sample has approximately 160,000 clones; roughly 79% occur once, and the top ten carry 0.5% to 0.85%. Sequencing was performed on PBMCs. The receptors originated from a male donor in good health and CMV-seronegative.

The CDR3 reads CASSPGLFTNTGELFF. The CDR3 bases are TGTGCCAGCTCACCTGGTCTATTTACGAACACCGGGGAGCTGTTTTTT. The chain combines TRBV18 with TRBJ2-2; no clear D. The CDR3 spans 16 residues. Per the germline V gene, CDR1 is KGHSH and CDR2 is LQKENI. V lost 3 bases and J 0 bases, leaving 11 bases between the germline ends.

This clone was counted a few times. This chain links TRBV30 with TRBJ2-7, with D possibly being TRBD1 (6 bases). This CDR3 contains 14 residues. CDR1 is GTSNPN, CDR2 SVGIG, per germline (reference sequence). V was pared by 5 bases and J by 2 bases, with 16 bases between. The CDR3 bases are TGTGCCTGGGGGGACAAGACCGATACCTACGAGCAGTACTTC. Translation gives CAWGDKTDTYEQYF.

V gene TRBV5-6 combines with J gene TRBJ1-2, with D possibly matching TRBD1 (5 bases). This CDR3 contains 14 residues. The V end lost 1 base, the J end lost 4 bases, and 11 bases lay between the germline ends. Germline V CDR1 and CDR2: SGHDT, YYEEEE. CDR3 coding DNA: TGTGCCAGCAGCTTGACAGGACGTATCTATGGCTACACCTTC. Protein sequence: CASSLTGRIYGYTF.

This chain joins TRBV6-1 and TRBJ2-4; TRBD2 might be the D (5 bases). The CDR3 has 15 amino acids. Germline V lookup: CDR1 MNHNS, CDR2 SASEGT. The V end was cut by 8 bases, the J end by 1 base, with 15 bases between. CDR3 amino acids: CASFDGMRAKNIQYF. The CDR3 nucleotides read TGTGCCAGCTTTGACGGGATGAGGGCCAAAAACATTCAGTACTTC.

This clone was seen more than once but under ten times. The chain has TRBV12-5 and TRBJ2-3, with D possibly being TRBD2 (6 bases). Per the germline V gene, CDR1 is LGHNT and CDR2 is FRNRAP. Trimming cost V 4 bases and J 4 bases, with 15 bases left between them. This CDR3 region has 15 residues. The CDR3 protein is CASGSTWRGPDTQYF. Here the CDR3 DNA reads TGTGCTAGTGGTTCCACCTGGAGGGGTCCAGATACGCAGTATTTT.

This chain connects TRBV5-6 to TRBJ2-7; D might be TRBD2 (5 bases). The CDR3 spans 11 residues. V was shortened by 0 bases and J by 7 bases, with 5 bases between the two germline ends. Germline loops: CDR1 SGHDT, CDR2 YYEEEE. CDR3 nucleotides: TGTGCCAGCAGCTTGGGAGGGGAGCAGTACTTC. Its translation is CASSLGGEQYF.

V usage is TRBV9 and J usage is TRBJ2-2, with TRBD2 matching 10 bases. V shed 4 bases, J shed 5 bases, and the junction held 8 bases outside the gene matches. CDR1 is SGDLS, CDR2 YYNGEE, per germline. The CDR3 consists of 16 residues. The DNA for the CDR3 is TGTGCCAGCAGCCCCCGTCAAGCGGGAGGGACCGGGGAGCTGTTTTTT. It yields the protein CASSPRQAGGTGELFF.

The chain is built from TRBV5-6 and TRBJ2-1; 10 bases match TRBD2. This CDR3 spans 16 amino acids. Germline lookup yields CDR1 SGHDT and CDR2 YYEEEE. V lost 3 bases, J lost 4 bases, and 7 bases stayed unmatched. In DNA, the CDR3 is TGTGCCAGCAGCTCAGATAGCGGGGGGCTATACAATGAGCAGTTCTTC. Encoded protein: CASSSDSGGLYNEQFF.

The CDR3 sequence: CASRGGDNANEKLFF. DNA of the CDR3: TGTGCCAGCAGGGGAGGGGATAACGCTAATGAAAAACTGTTTTTT. This rearrangement joins TRBV7-9 to TRBJ1-4; TRBD1 might be the D (5 bases). The CDR3 contains 15 residues. Germline values: CDR1 SEHNR, CDR2 FQNEAQ (reference sequence). Trimming removed 6 bases at V and 3 bases at J, with 14 bases between. Drawing the rest from reference TRBV7-9 and TRBJ1-4, the complete variable domain is DTGVSQNPRHKITKRGQNVTFRCDPISEHNRLYWYRQTLGQGPEFLTYFQNEAQLEKSRLLSDRFSAERPKGSFSTLEIQRTEQGDSAMYLCASRGGDNANEKLFFGSGTQLSVL.

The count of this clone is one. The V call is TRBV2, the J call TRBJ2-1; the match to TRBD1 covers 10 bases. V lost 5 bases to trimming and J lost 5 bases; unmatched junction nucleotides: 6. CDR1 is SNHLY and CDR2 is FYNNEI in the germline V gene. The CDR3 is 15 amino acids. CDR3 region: CASSFDRGLHNEQFF. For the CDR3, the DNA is TGTGCCAGCAGTTTCGACAGGGGGCTCCACAATGAGCAGTTCTTC.

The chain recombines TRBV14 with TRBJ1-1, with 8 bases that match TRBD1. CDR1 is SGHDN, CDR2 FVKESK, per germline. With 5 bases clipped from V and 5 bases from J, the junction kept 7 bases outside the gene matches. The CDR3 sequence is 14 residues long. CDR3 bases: TGTGCCAGCAGCGGACAGGGATCGCGGACTGAAGCTTTCTTT. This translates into CASSGQGSRTEAFF.

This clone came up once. In DNA form, the CDR3 reads TGTGCCATCAGTGAGTCGGGTCGGGGGGCGGACTACACCTTC. This sequence encodes CAISESGRGADYTF. The chain links TRBV10-3 to TRBJ1-2; maybe TRBD1 (6 bases). Per the germline V gene, CDR1 is ENHRY and CDR2 is SYGVKD. This CDR3 is 14 amino acids long. Trimming removed 0 bases at V and 10 bases at J, with 15 bases between.

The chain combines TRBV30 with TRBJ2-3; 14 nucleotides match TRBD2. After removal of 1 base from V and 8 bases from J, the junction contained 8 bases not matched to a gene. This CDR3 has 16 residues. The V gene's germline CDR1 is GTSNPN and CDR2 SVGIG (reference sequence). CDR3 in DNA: TGTGCCTGGAGTGGGACCGGGACTAGCGGGGGTAGTACGCAGTATTTT. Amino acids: CAWSGTGTSGGSTQYF.

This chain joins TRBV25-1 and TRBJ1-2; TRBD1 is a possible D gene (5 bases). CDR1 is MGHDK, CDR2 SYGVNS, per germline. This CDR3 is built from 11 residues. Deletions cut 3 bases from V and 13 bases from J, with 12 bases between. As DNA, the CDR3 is TGTGCCAGCAGTGAGGAGGGGAGGGCCACCTTC. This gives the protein CASSEEGRATF.

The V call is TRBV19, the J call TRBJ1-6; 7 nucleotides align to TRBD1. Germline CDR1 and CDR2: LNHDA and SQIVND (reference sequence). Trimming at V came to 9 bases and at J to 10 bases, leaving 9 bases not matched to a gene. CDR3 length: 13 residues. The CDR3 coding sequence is TGTGCCAGCTCGGACAGGACAGGATCACCCCTCCACTTT. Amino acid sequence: CASSDRTGSPLHF.

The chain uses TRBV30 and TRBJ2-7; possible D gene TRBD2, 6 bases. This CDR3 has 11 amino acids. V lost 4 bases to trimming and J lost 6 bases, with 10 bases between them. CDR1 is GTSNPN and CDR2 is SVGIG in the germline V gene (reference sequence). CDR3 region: CAWTVGGEQYF. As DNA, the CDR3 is TGTGCCTGGACTGTCGGGGGCGAGCAGTACTTC.

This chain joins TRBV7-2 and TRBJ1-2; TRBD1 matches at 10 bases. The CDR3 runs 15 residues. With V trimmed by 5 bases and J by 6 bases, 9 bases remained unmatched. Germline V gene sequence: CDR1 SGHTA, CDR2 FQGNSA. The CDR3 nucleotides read TGTGCCAGCAGCCCCCGACAGGGGGCGGACGATGGCTACACCTTC. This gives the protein CASSPRQGADDGYTF.